The next 14 T cell receptor beta chains were all read from a single sample in a study of shared clonotypes between healthy human individuals. Profiling relied on immunoSEQ multiplex PCR, and the TCRdb table lists in-frame clones only, not all of them. Of over a million clones in the sample, around 95% are singletons; the top ten hold roughly 1.1%. Sequenced: naive CD4+ T cells sorted from blood. The subset here: CD45RA+ positively selected. These receptors all come from a young man in good health.

V and J are TRBV6-6 and TRBJ2-2; 10 bases map to TRBD2. Germline values: CDR1 MNHNY, CDR2 SVGAGI (reference sequence). The junction had 6 bases not matched to a gene; V was cut back by 5 bases and J by 6 bases. The CDR3 loop spans 15 amino acids. CDR3 sequence (DNA): TGTGCCAGCAGTCCCCCAGCGGGAGGGGCCGGGGAGCTGTTTTTT. Amino acids: CASSPPAGGAGELFF.

V usage is TRBV6-1 and J usage is TRBJ2-7; tentatively, D is TRBD1 (6 bases). Germline values: CDR1 MNHNS, CDR2 SASEGT. V gave up 7 bases and J gave up 2 bases, with 9 bases separating them. The CDR3 is made up of 12 amino acids. The CDR3 sequence is CASIGQTYEQYF. The CDR3 region has the DNA TGTGCCAGCATAGGACAGACCTACGAGCAGTACTTC.

The sample holds a few counts of this clone. The chain carries TRBV28 and TRBJ1-1; a weak D match, TRBD1 (5 bases). This CDR3 has 14 amino acids. V dropped 6 bases and J dropped 4 bases, with 15 bases sitting between them. Germline CDR1 reads MDHEN; CDR2 reads SYDVKM. CDR3 residues: CASRPAGLPTEAFF. The CDR3 DNA sequence: TGTGCCAGCAGGCCAGCGGGGCTACCCACTGAAGCTTTCTTT. The full variable domain, completed using reference TRBV28 and TRBJ1-1, is DVKVTQSSRYLVKRTGEKVFLECVQDMDHENMFWYRQDPGLGLRLIYFSYDVKMKEKGDIPEGYSVSREKKERFSLILESASTNQTSMYLCASRPAGLPTEAFFGQGTRLTVV.

V is TRBV10-1 and J is TRBJ2-5, with a tentative D call TRBD1 (6 bases). The germline gives CDR1 WNHNN, CDR2 SYGVQD (reference sequence). The CDR3 consists of 15 residues. The ends were cut back, 0 bases at V and 5 bases at J, with 13 bases in the middle. The CDR3 here is CASSESSGAGETQYF. As DNA, the CDR3 is TGCGCCAGCAGTGAGTCGTCAGGGGCCGGGGAGACCCAGTACTTC.

The chain has TRBV13 and TRBJ2-1; 12 nucleotides line up with TRBD2. CDR3 length: 16 amino acids. V gave up 5 bases and J gave up 7 bases; unmatched junction bases: 9. Germline loops: CDR1 PRHDT, CDR2 FYEKMQ (reference sequence). CDR3 bases: TGTGCCAGCAGCGGGCGACTAGCGGGAGAAGTAAATGAGCAGTTCTTC. Its protein is CASSGRLAGEVNEQFF. Full variable domain (remainder filled in from reference TRBV13 and TRBJ2-1): AAGVIQSPRHLIKEKRETATLKCYPIPRHDTVYWYQQGPGQDPQFLISFYEKMQSDKGSIPDRFSAQQFSDYHSELNMSSLELGDSALYFCASSGRLAGEVNEQFFGPGTRLTVL.

The chain links TRBV5-6 to TRBJ2-5; 9 bases match TRBD2. Germline V gene lookup returns CDR1 SGHDT and CDR2 YYEEEE. CDR3 size: 15 residues. The ends lost 0 bases at V and 7 bases at J; junction bases unmatched: 7. Here the CDR3 DNA reads TGTGCCAGCAGCTTGGAGGGGACTAGCTATGTGACCCAGTACTTC. Translated, it gives CASSLEGTSYVTQYF.

The chain links TRBV7-6 to TRBJ2-1, with 9 nucleotides matching TRBD2. The CDR3 runs 17 residues. V trimming: 8 bases; J trimming: 8 bases; junction bases outside the gene matches: 19. From germline, CDR1 is SGHVS and CDR2 FNYEAQ. In DNA form, the CDR3 reads TGTGCCAGCGAAACAGGGTGGGGCGGGAGGGCCAATGATGAGCAGTTCTTC. Residues: CASETGWGGRANDEQFF. Looking up the rest from reference TRBV7-6 and TRBJ2-1 gives the full variable domain: GAGVSQSPRYKVTKRGQDVALRCDPISGHVSLYWYRQALGQGPEFLTYFNYEAQQDKSGLPNDRFSAERPEGSISTLTIQRTEQRDSAMYRCASETGWGGRANDEQFFGPGTRLTVL.

This clone was detected once. The rearrangement uses TRBV27 and TRBJ2-3, with D perhaps matching TRBD1 or TRBD2 (6 bases each). V was trimmed by 2 bases and J by 6 bases, leaving 21 bases between them. Germline V lookup: CDR1 MNHEY, CDR2 SMNVEV (reference sequence). The CDR3 length is 17 residues. The CDR3 bases are TGTGCCAGCAGTTTAATTGGAGCGGTAGGGGGGACCGATACGCAGTATTTT. Translating gives CASSLIGAVGGTDTQYF.

The chain is built from TRBV2 and TRBJ2-2, with 7 bases fitting TRBD2. V shed 8 bases and J 5 bases; nucleotides not matched to a gene: 11. CDR1 SNHLY and CDR2 FYNNEI come from the germline V gene. The CDR3 sequence is 15 residues long. CDR3 DNA sequence: TGTGCCAGCCGAAAGGCGGGAGTTCTAACCGGGGAGCTGTTTTTT. It is translated as CASRKAGVLTGELFF.

The V call is TRBV7-2, the J call TRBJ2-3, with 7 bases matching TRBD2. J gave up 4 bases and V 5 bases, and 6 bases lay outside the gene matches. This CDR3 spans 14 amino acids. Germline V gene data show CDR1 as SGHTA and CDR2 as FQGNSA. As DNA, the CDR3 is TGTGCCAGCAGCAGCCGACTAGCCGCAGATACGCAGTATTTT. Encoded protein: CASSSRLAADTQYF.

The V gene is TRBV7-3, the J gene TRBJ2-3, with 7 bases aligning to TRBD2. Germline lookup yields CDR1 SGHTA and CDR2 FQGTGA. The CDR3 spans 15 residues. V dropped 5 bases and J dropped 4; count of bases not matched to a gene: 9. As DNA, the CDR3 is TGTGCCAGCAGCCTTCGACTAGCAATCCCAGATACGCAGTATTTT. It specifies CASSLRLAIPDTQYF.

With regard to this clone: Other nucleotide sequences in the sample specify the same CDR3. This rearrangement joins TRBV5-1 to TRBJ1-5; D uncertain. Deletions cut 0 bases from V and 3 bases from J, with 4 bases between. CDR3 length equals 13 residues. CDR1 SGHRS and CDR2 YFSETQ come from the germline V gene. The CDR3 loop is CASSLGDNQPQHF. CDR3 DNA sequence: TGCGCCAGCAGCTTGGGAGACAATCAGCCCCAGCATTTT.

The chain couples TRBV5-4 to TRBJ2-7, with 7 bases matching TRBD1. CDR3 length: 12 amino acids. Germline CDR1 SGHNT, CDR2 YYREEE (reference sequence). Germline trimming cut 3 bases from V and 4 bases from J; bases unmatched to any gene: 1. CDR3 in amino acids: CASSWDSYEQYF. In DNA, the CDR3 is TGTGCCAGCAGCTGGGACAGTTACGAGCAGTACTTC. The entire variable domain, with the rest obtained from reference TRBV5-4 and TRBJ2-7, is as follows: ETGVTQSPTHLIKTRGQQVTLRCSSQSGHNTVSWYQQALGQGPQFIFQYYREEENGRGNFPPRFSGLQFPNYSSELNVNALELDDSALYLCASSWDSYEQYFGPGTRLTVT.

This chain uses TRBV9 with TRBJ1-1; maybe TRBD1 (6 bases). The CDR3 spans 15 residues. CDR1 and CDR2 from the germline V gene are SGDLS and YYNGEE. Trimming stripped 4 bases from V and 10 bases from J, with 23 bases between. CDR3 sequence reads: CASSPPPGHQIGAFF. The CDR3, as DNA: TGTGCCAGCAGCCCACCCCCGGGACACCAAATCGGAGCTTTCTTT.